This T cell receptor beta chain was obtained from a study of CD8+CD57+ T cells in acquired aplastic anemia. At the level of the study: Sorted CD4+ and CD8+ cell DNA averaged 3.2 ug.

This clonotype showed up just a few times. No antigen is known for it. CD8+CD57+ cell expansion, shown by flow cytometry, had occurred in the patients selected for sequencing. Profiling of TCR beta VDJ combinations and CDR3 sequences used genomic DNA as template. TCRdb reprocessed the reads with MiXCR, giving one entry per CDR3 protein. Here the sample spans 150,000 to 200,000 distinct CDR3 sequences, around half being singletons. Study observations and caveats: Sharing between patients and controls was observed for twenty-nine CD8+ CDR3 sequences.

This receptor was identified in a human donor with aplastic anemia. Specimen: sorted CD4+, CD8+, or CD8+CD57+ T cells (not recorded which) from PBMCs.

The CDR3 spells CASSEEDSGNTIYF. The CDR3 bases are TGTGCCAGCAGTGAGGAGGACTCTGGAAACACCATATATTTT. The V and J genes are TRBV2 and TRBJ1-3; D is uncertain. Trimming took off 3 bases at V and 0 bases at J, with 6 bases between the two ends. CDR3 size: 14 residues. Looked up from germline, CDR1 is SNHLY and CDR2 is FYNNEI.